The 24 T cell receptor beta chains below come from one sample, sequenced in a study of blood T cell repertoires in COVID-19. TCRdb's table, derived via immunoSEQ multiplex PCR, lists solely in-frame clones and lacks some. The sample contains roughly 280,000 clones, approximately 86% of which appear only once. The specimen was peripheral blood. The receptors here all came from a man aged 35-49 years with active or convalescent COVID-19.

The chain links TRBV6-5 to TRBJ1-1; 7 positions match TRBD1. J was trimmed by 5 bases and V by 5 bases; bases with no gene match: 8. Germline V gene data show CDR1 as MNHEY and CDR2 as SVGAGI. This CDR3 has 14 amino acids. CDR3 in amino acids: CASSTYRGVTEAFF. CDR3 DNA: TGTGCCAGCAGTACTTACAGGGGAGTGACTGAAGCTTTCTTT.

The genes are TRBV29-1 and TRBJ2-1; TRBD2 matches 9 bases. The V gene's germline CDR1 is SQVTM and CDR2 ANQGSEA. This CDR3 region has 15 residues. The J segment lost 6 bases and the V segment lost 1 base, leaving 7 bases of the junction unmatched. The CDR3 loop reads CSVEVETSGFNEQFF. The CDR3 bases are TGCAGCGTTGAAGTTGAGACTAGCGGTTTCAATGAGCAGTTCTTC.

The rearrangement joins TRBV6-5 to TRBJ2-5; D remains unclear. V was shortened by 2 bases and J by 4 bases, with 11 bases between the two germline ends. CDR3 size: 14 residues. The V gene's germline CDR1 is MNHEY and CDR2 SVGAGI. CDR3 bases: TGTGCCAGCAGTTACCAAACTGCCCCAGAGACCCAGTACTTC. This translates into CASSYQTAPETQYF.

The rearrangement uses TRBV10-3 and TRBJ1-2, with D possibly matching TRBD1 (6 bases). Germline loops: CDR1 ENHRY, CDR2 SYGVKD. There are 14 residues in the CDR3. Trimming removed 2 bases from V and 7 bases from J, with 14 bases in between. DNA of the CDR3: TGTGCCATCAGTGAGGGGGGCAGAGACGGTGGCTACACCTTC. Protein sequence: CAISEGGRDGGYTF.

V is TRBV5-1 and J is TRBJ2-5, with D tentatively TRBD2 (5 bases). In germline, CDR1 is SGHRS, CDR2 YFSETQ. V lost 4 bases to trimming and J lost 4 bases, with 11 bases between them. The CDR3 has 13 residues. DNA of the CDR3: TGCGCCAGCAGCGCGGGTGTCGGAGAGACCCAGTACTTC. Its translation is CASSAGVGETQYF.

This clone came up once. This rearrangement joins TRBV6-5 to TRBJ2-1; no clear D gene. The CDR3 sequence is 13 residues long. In germline, CDR1 is MNHEY, CDR2 SVGAGI. V was clipped by 7 bases and J by 7 bases, with 14 bases between them. CDR3 amino acids: CASTTDTQNEQFF. The CDR3 nucleotides read TGTGCCAGCACTACAGATACACAGAATGAGCAGTTCTTC.

This clone was detected a few times. This chain joins TRBV10-3 and TRBJ1-4; D gene ambiguous. CDR1 and CDR2 (germline): ENHRY, SYGVKD. V was pared by 10 bases and J by 12 bases, with 21 bases between. The length of the CDR3 is 13 residues. The CDR3 loop is CATQVGYSTELFF. The CDR3 region has the DNA TGTGCCACGCAGGTTGGATACTCGACCGAACTGTTTTTT.

DNA of the CDR3: TGTGCCAGCAGGAGAGACTACGAGCAGTACTTC. This sequence encodes CASRRDYEQYF. V usage is TRBV25-1 and J usage is TRBJ2-7; D is uncertain. Looked up from germline, CDR1 is MGHDK and CDR2 is SYGVNS. The CDR3 loop spans 11 amino acids. V was clipped by 6 bases and J by 3 bases, with 6 bases between them.

The rearrangement links TRBV9 to TRBJ2-7, with a tentative D call TRBD2 (5 bases). The V end was cut by 4 bases, the J end by 0 bases, with 17 bases between. CDR1 is SGDLS, CDR2 YYNGEE, per germline. This CDR3 is 16 amino acids long. The CDR3 here is CASSLSGGPSSYEQYF. CDR3 coding DNA: TGTGCCAGCAGCCTATCAGGAGGCCCCAGCTCCTACGAGCAGTACTTC.

The chain is built from TRBV18 and TRBJ1-2; 7 bases align to TRBD1. With V trimmed by 3 bases and J by 8 bases, 12 bases remained unmatched. The CDR3 sequence is 15 residues long. Germline CDR1 is KGHSH and CDR2 is LQKENI. This CDR3 is CASSPETGLIWGYTF. CDR3 DNA sequence: TGTGCCAGCTCACCTGAGACAGGGCTTATCTGGGGCTACACCTTC.

The CDR3 bases are TGTGCCAGCAGCCTGTCGGGAGGGGCTATCACAGATACGCAGTATTTT. As protein: CASSLSGGAITDTQYF. This rearrangement joins TRBV9 to TRBJ2-3; 8 nucleotides agree with TRBD2. CDR1 and CDR2 (germline): SGDLS, YYNGEE. The CDR3 has 16 amino acids. The junction had 9 bases not matched to a gene; V was cut back by 4 bases and J by 2 bases.

This rearrangement joins TRBV10-3 to TRBJ2-3, with 16 bases identical to TRBD2. The germline V gene encodes CDR1 ENHRY and CDR2 SYGVKD. The CDR3 loop spans 19 amino acids. V dropped 3 bases and J dropped 4; count of bases not matched to a gene: 10. The CDR3 sequence is CAISDSRGTSGGAPDTQYF. CDR3 DNA sequence: TGTGCCATCAGTGATAGTCGGGGGACTAGCGGGGGGGCCCCAGATACGCAGTATTTT.

The chain uses TRBV28 and TRBJ1-5; a weak D match, TRBD1 (6 bases). The CDR3 extends over 16 amino acids. Trimming stripped 7 bases from V and 0 bases from J, with 16 bases between. The germline V gene has CDR1 MDHEN and CDR2 SYDVKM. The CDR3 here is CASTHQGQISNQPQHF. The CDR3 region has the DNA TGTGCCAGCACCCACCAGGGGCAGATTAGCAATCAGCCCCAGCATTTT.

The chain recombines TRBV2 with TRBJ2-2; D not resolved. The V gene lost 9 bases and the J gene lost 4 bases, with 9 bases spanning the gap. Looked up from germline, CDR1 is SNHLY and CDR2 is FYNNEI. The CDR3 is 12 amino acids. The CDR3: CARNAGTGELFF. CDR3 bases: TGTGCCAGGAACGCCGGCACCGGGGAGCTGTTTTTT. The full variable domain, rest sourced from reference TRBV2 and TRBJ2-2, is EPEVTQTPSHQVTQMGQEVILRCVPISNHLYFYWYRQILGQKVEFLVSFYNNEISEKSEIFDDQFSVERPDGSNFTLKIRSTKLEDSAMYFCARNAGTGELFFGEGSRLTVL.

The table lists this clone with a count of one. This chain connects TRBV7-2 to TRBJ2-3; a possible D gene is TRBD1 (5 bases). The germline V gene has CDR1 SGHTA and CDR2 FQGNSA. The CDR3 runs to 13 residues. V lost 1 base and J 7 bases, leaving 9 bases between the germline ends. The CDR3 nucleotides are TGTGCCAGCAGCTTAGGACAGCCTAATACGCAGTATTTT. This gives the protein CASSLGQPNTQYF.

The V call is TRBV5-4, the J call TRBJ1-1; D is unresolved. This CDR3 is 15 amino acids long. V shed 0 bases and J shed 0 bases, with 9 bases lying between them. The germline gives CDR1 SGHNT, CDR2 YYREEE (reference sequence). The CDR3 loop reads CASSLAKELNTEAFF. The CDR3 DNA reads TGTGCCAGCAGCTTGGCTAAGGAGTTGAACACTGAAGCTTTCTTT.

The chain carries TRBV19 and TRBJ1-5; 9 bases line up with TRBD1. The CDR3 is made up of 14 amino acids. CDR1 is LNHDA and CDR2 is SQIVND in the germline V gene (reference sequence). V dropped 8 bases and J dropped 4; count of bases not matched to a gene: 6. DNA of the CDR3: TGTGCCAGTCGGACAGGGGCGGGGAATCAGCCCCAGCATTTT. Amino acid sequence: CASRTGAGNQPQHF.

V usage is TRBV19 and J usage is TRBJ2-6; D possibly corresponds to TRBD1 (5 bases). V lost 4 bases and J lost 1, with 8 bases in between. This CDR3 is 15 amino acids long. Germline assignment: CDR1 LNHDA and CDR2 SQIVND (reference sequence). CDR3 sequence: CASSKGHSGANVLTF. CDR3 nucleotides: TGTGCCAGTAGTAAAGGACATTCTGGGGCCAACGTCCTGACTTTC.

The gene calls are TRBV5-4 and TRBJ2-7; TRBD1 aligns across 10 bases. Unmatched junction bases numbered 13, after V lost 4 bases and J lost 6 bases. The CDR3 is made up of 16 amino acids. The germline gives CDR1 SGHNT, CDR2 YYREEE (reference sequence). The CDR3 DNA is TGTGCCAGCAGCGGGAGACAGGGGGCGACTTGGGCCGAGCAGTACTTC. Amino acids: CASSGRQGATWAEQYF.

This clone was counted between two and nine times. For the CDR3, the DNA is TGTGCCAGCAGCTTTTCCGGGACACAGGATCAGCCCCAGCATTTT. Translation gives CASSFSGTQDQPQHF. The V call is TRBV7-2, the J call TRBJ1-5; D is perhaps TRBD1 (6 bases). Germline lookup yields CDR1 SGHTA and CDR2 FQGNSA. This CDR3 has 15 residues. V was trimmed by 3 bases and J by 5 bases, leaving 14 bases between them.

The chain uses TRBV6-5 and TRBJ2-1; 7 bases are a match to TRBD1. After removal of 0 bases from V and 4 bases from J, the junction contained 6 bases not matched to a gene. Per the germline V gene, CDR1 is MNHEY and CDR2 is SVGAGI. The CDR3 sequence is 16 residues long. CDR3 nucleotide sequence: TGTGCCAGCAGTTACTCGCCCGGGACAGTATACAATGAGCAGTTCTTC. Its translation: CASSYSPGTVYNEQFF.

V gene TRBV6-6 combines with J gene TRBJ1-2; D is possibly TRBD1 (6 bases). The germline V gene encodes CDR1 MNHNY and CDR2 SVGAGI (reference sequence). Trimming removed 6 bases at V and 4 bases at J, with 15 bases between. This CDR3 has 14 amino acids. The CDR3 DNA sequence: TGTGCCAGCAGCCCCGGACAGCTTACCTATGGCTACACCTTC. Protein product: CASSPGQLTYGYTF.

This clone was recorded a few times. CDR3 amino acids: CASSLRGAAGDYGYTF. The DNA for the CDR3 is TGTGCCAGCAGCCTCCGTGGGGCCGCTGGCGACTATGGCTACACCTTC. The chain uses TRBV3-1 (or the pseudogene TRBV3-2) and TRBJ1-2; a possible D gene is TRBD1 (5 bases). This CDR3 region has 16 residues. V was clipped by 4 bases and J by 3 bases, with 18 bases between them. Germline V gives CDR1 LGHDT, CDR2 YNNKEL (reference sequence).

As regards this clone: Other nucleotide sequences from this sample produce the same CDR3. This chain uses TRBV4-1 with TRBJ2-7; possibly TRBD2 for D (5 bases). V lost 0 bases to trimming and J lost 4 bases, with 7 bases between them. The CDR3 has 13 amino acids. The germline gives CDR1 MGHRA, CDR2 YSYEKL. The CDR3 nucleotides read TGCGCCAGCAGCCAAGAAAGAGGGTACGAGCAGTACTTC. Translated: CASSQERGYEQYF.